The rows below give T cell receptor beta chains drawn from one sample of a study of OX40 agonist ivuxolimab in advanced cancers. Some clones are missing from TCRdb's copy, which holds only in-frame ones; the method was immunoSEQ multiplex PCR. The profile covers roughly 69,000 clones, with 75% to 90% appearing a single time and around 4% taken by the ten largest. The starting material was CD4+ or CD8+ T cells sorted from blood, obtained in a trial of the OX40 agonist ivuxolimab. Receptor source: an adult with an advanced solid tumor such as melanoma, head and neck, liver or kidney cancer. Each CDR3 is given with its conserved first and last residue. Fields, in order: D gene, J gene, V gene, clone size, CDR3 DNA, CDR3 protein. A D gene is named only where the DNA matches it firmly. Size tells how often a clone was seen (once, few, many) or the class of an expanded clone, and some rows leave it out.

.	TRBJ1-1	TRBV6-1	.	TGTGCCAGCCGTTTCCGACAGCTTGAAGCTTTCTTT	CASRFRQLEAFF
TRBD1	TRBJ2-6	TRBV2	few	TGTGCCAGCCGGGTTATGGGACAGGGATTGTCTGGGGCCAACGTCCTGACTTTC	CASRVMGQGLSGANVLTF
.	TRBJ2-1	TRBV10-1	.	TGCGCCAGCAGTGTTGGCGGGACCTACAATGAGCAGTTCTTC	CASSVGGTYNEQFF
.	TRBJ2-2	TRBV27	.	TGTGCCAGCAGTTTAAGGCTCACAGCTACGGGGACCGGGGAGCTGTTTTTT	CASSLRLTATGTGELFF
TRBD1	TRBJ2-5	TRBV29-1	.	TGCAGCTCAGAACAGGGGGCAGGGGAGACCCAGTACTTC	CSSEQGAGETQYF
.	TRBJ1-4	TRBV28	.	TGTGCCAGCAGCCAGGGTACCGATGAAAAACTGTTTTTT	CASSQGTDEKLFF
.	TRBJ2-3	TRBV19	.	TGTGCCAGTAGTTGGGCACCAACTAGCACAGATACGCAGTATTTT	CASSWAPTSTDTQYF
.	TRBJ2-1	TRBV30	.	TGTGCCTGGAGTAACCCTCGGGGGCCGCAGTTCTTC	CAWSNPRGPQFF
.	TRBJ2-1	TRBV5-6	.	TGTGCCAGCAGCTGGGCCAATGAGCAGTTCTTC	CASSWANEQFF
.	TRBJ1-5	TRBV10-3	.	TGTGCCATCAGTGAGTCCGGGAATCAGCCCCAGCATTTT	CAISESGNQPQHF
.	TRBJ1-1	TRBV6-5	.	TGTGCCAGCAGCAGCGGGGTCGTTGGGACTGAAGCTTTCTTT	CASSSGVVGTEAFF
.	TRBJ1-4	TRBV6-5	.	TGTGCCAGCAGTTCGGTCTTACACGGGGAAAAACTGTTTTTT	CASSSVLHGEKLFF
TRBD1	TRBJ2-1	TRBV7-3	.	TGTGCCAGCAGCAAACGAGCCGGGACAGGGGGCGGGAATGAGCAGTTCTTC	CASSKRAGTGGGNEQFF
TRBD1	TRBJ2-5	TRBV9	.	TGTGCCAGCAGCGCCCGACAGGGGGGGGAGACCCAGTACTTC	CASSARQGGETQYF
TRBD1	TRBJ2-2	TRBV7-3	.	TGTGCCAGCAGCCAAGGGACAGTAAGAAACACCGGGGAGCTGTTTTTT	CASSQGTVRNTGELFF
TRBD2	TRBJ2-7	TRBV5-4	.	TGTGCCAGCAGCTGGGGGGCAGGGACTAGGGTCTACGAGCAGTACTTC	CASSWGAGTRVYEQYF
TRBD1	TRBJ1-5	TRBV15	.	TGTGCCACCAGCAGAGGTGGACAGGGGGCCGGCAATCAGCCCCAGCATTTT	CATSRGGQGAGNQPQHF
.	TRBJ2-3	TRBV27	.	TGTGCCAGCGCCCAGGGTCAGGGGTCGAGAGCAGATACGCAGTATTTT	CASAQGQGSRADTQYF
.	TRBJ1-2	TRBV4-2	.	TGTGCCAGCAGCCAAGGAATATACTACACCTTC	CASSQGIYYTF
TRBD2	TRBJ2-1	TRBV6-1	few	TGTGCCAGCAGTGAAGGGGGGGGAGCCAACAATGAGCAGTTCTTC	CASSEGGGANNEQFF
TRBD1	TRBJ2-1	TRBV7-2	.	TGTGCCAGCAGCTTAAGAACCGGGACAGGGGCCTTATACAATGAGCAGTTCTTC	CASSLRTGTGALYNEQFF
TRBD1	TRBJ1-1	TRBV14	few	TGTGCCAGCAGCCGCTACAGGGGGCGGACTGAAGCTTTCTTT	CASSRYRGRTEAFF
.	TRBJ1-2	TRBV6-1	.	TGTGCCAGCAGTGAAGTAGCAGTGACCTATGGCTACACCTTC	CASSEVAVTYGYTF
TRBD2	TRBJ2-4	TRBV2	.	TGTGCCAGCGCGAGCGGGAGGGCCGATAACATTCAGTACTTC	CASASGRADNIQYF
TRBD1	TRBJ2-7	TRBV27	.	TGTGCCAGCAGTTTGAGGACAGGGGGGGTCTACGAGCAGTACTTC	CASSLRTGGVYEQYF
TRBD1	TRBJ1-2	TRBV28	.	TGTGCCAGCAGTTTAGGGGACAGGGCATACGGTGGCTACACCTTC	CASSLGDRAYGGYTF
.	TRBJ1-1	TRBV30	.	TGTGCCTGGAGTGTAAGGCCCGCTGAAGCTTTCTTT	CAWSVRPAEAFF
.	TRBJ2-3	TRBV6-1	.	TGTGCCAGCAGTGAAGGTTTCAGCACAGATACGCAGTATTTT	CASSEGFSTDTQYF
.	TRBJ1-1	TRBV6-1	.	TGTGCCGCAAGACAGGAACAGAACACTGAAGCTTTCTTT	CAARQEQNTEAFF
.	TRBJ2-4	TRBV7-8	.	TGTGCCAGCAGCTTAGGTAGGGGGGGAGACATTCAGTACTTC	CASSLGRGGDIQYF
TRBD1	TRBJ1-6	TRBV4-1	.	TGCGCCAGCAGCCAAGTCGGACAGGTCTATAATTCACCCCTCCACTTT	CASSQVGQVYNSPLHF
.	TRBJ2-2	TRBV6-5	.	TGTGCCAGCAGCTGGGGCCGGGGGAGCACCGGGGAGCTGTTTTTT	CASSWGRGSTGELFF
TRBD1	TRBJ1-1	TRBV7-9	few	TGTGCCAGCAGCTTAGAGACAGGGGGATTAGGAGCTGAAGCTTTCTTT	CASSLETGGLGAEAFF
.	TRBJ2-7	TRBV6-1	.	TGTGCCGGTTCAGGGGACTCCTACGAGCAGTACTTC	CAGSGDSYEQYF
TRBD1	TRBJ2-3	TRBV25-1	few	TGTGCCAGCAGTGAGGGGACAGCTAGCACAGATACGCAGTATTTT	CASSEGTASTDTQYF
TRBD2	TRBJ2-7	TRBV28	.	TGTGCCAGCAGTTGGACTAGCGTTGGGGGGCAGTACTTC	CASSWTSVGGQYF
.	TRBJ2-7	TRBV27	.	TGTGCCAGCAGTTCATCAAAGAGCTCCTACGAGCAGTACTTC	CASSSSKSSYEQYF
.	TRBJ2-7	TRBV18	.	TGTGCCAGCTCACCACCGGGGCAATCCTACGAGCAGTACTTC	CASSPPGQSYEQYF
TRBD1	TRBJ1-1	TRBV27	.	TGTGCCAGCAGTCCGAGACAGGGCGGTTCTACGAACACTGAAGCTTTCTTT	CASSPRQGGSTNTEAFF
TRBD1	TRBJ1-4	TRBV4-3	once	TGCGCCAGCAGCCAGATAAGGGGACAGGGACGGGTCGAAAAGCTGTTTTTT	CASSQIRGQGRVEKLFF
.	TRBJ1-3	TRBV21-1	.	TGTGCCAGCAGCAAAGGGCCGGGTTCGAGCTCTGGAAACACCATATATTTT	CASSKGPGSSSGNTIYF
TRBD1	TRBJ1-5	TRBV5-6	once	TGTGCCAGCAGCTTTAGGGACAGGGGAGGGCAGCCCCAGCATTTT	CASSFRDRGGQPQHF